This entry lists 11 T cell receptor beta chains sequenced from one sample in a study of spatial heterogeneity in lung cancer. TCRdb re-derived calls from the 5' RACE reads in MiXCR, one entry per CDR3 protein. The sample consists of about 17,000 distinct CDR3 sequences, approximately 19% of them appearing once. The time point: blood at routine non-recurrence follow-up after resection. The sequenced sample was PBMCs, obtained at follow-up. The receptors stem from a male donor with early-stage non-small cell lung cancer.

The V call is TRBV12-3 or TRBV12-4, the J call TRBJ1-2; tentative D call: TRBD1 (5 bases). There are 12 residues in the CDR3. Trimming pared 6 bases from V and 3 bases from J, leaving 8 bases between. CDR3 in amino acids: CASSRRDYGYTF. The CDR3 nucleotides read TGTGCCAGCAGCCGCAGGGACTATGGCTACACCTTC.

This clonotype was counted ten times or more. The chain combines TRBV20-1 with TRBJ2-7; D may be TRBD1 (6 bases). In germline, CDR1 is DFQATT, CDR2 SNEGSKA (reference sequence). Deletions cut 0 bases from V and 5 bases from J, with 14 bases between. This CDR3 contains 14 residues. The CDR3 region has the DNA TGCAGTGCTAGAGACTCAGGGGCAGGCCACGAGCAGTACTTC. This encodes CSARDSGAGHEQYF.

This clonotype was observed at least ten times. The V call is TRBV20-1, the J call TRBJ2-3; 7 bases agree with TRBD1. The J segment lost 6 bases and the V segment lost 5 bases, leaving 11 bases of the junction unmatched. From germline, CDR1 is DFQATT and CDR2 SNEGSKA (reference sequence). The CDR3 loop spans 14 amino acids. The CDR3 DNA sequence: TGCAGTGCTCGAAGACAGGGTTCTTTGGATACGCAGTATTTT. Encoded protein: CSARRQGSLDTQYF.

The chain joins TRBV5-5 to TRBJ1-4; possibly TRBD1 for D (6 bases). Germline loops: CDR1 SGHKS, CDR2 YYEKEE (reference sequence). Trimming removed 4 bases from V and 8 bases from J, with 18 bases in between. This CDR3 is 15 amino acids long. The CDR3 sequence is CASSPIGQGREKLFF. CDR3 in DNA: TGTGCCAGCAGCCCCATCGGCCAGGGGAGGGAAAAACTGTTTTTT.

This chain joins TRBV6-5 and TRBJ2-3; the match to TRBD2 covers 14 bases. V lost 5 bases to trimming and J lost 4 bases; unmatched junction nucleotides: 5. Germline loops: CDR1 MNHEY, CDR2 SVGAGI. This CDR3 comprises 16 residues. As DNA, the CDR3 is TGTGCCAGCAGTGACCCGACTAGCGGGGGGGCAGATACGCAGTATTTT. Translated, it gives CASSDPTSGGADTQYF.

This rearrangement joins TRBV20-1 to TRBJ1-2; D perhaps matches TRBD1 (6 bases). This CDR3 region has 12 residues. V lost 3 bases and J 4 bases, leaving 9 bases between the germline ends. CDR1 and CDR2 from the germline V gene are DFQATT and SNEGSKA (reference sequence). CDR3 loop: CSARAGVYGYTF. CDR3 nucleotides: TGCAGTGCTAGGGCAGGGGTCTATGGCTACACCTTC.

This chain uses TRBV20-1 with TRBJ2-1; perhaps TRBD2 as D (7 bases). The CDR3 covers 14 residues. CDR1 and CDR2 (germline): DFQATT, SNEGSKA (reference sequence). The V end lost 6 bases, the J end lost 5 bases, and 17 bases lay between the germline ends. For the CDR3, the DNA is TGCAGTGCCCAGCCCGGGGGGCCCCACAATGAGCAGTTCTTC. Translated: CSAQPGGPHNEQFF.

The chain links TRBV9 to TRBJ2-5; TRBD1 or TRBD2 may be the D gene (5 bases each). Germline CDR1 and CDR2: SGDLS and YYNGEE. V dropped 0 bases and J dropped 2 bases, with 11 bases sitting between them. This CDR3 is 15 amino acids long. The DNA of the CDR3 is TGTGCCAGCAGCGTAGCAAGCTGGGGGCAAGAGACCCAGTACTTC. Translating it yields CASSVASWGQETQYF.

The gene calls are TRBV5-6 and TRBJ2-7; D is unclear. The CDR3 has 14 amino acids. Germline V CDR1 and CDR2: SGHDT, YYEEEE. V dropped 0 bases and J dropped 5 bases, with 12 bases sitting between them. CDR3 in amino acids: CASSLGEAADEQYF. CDR3 DNA: TGTGCCAGCAGCTTGGGTGAGGCGGCGGACGAGCAGTACTTC. The full variable domain, completed using reference TRBV5-6 and TRBJ2-7, is DAGVTQSPTHLIKTRGQQVTLRCSPKSGHDTVSWYQQALGQGPQFIFQYYEEEERQRGNFPDRFSGHQFPNYSSELNVNALLLGDSALYLCASSLGEAADEQYFGPGTRLTVT.

The gene calls are TRBV9 and TRBJ1-2, with a tentative D call TRBD1 (5 bases). Between the trimmed V and J ends, which lost 2 bases and 8 bases, there was a span of 22 bases. CDR1 and CDR2 from the germline V gene are SGDLS and YYNGEE. CDR3 length: 16 residues. The CDR3 coding sequence is TGTGCCAGCAGCGTTGACAGCAATGCCCAGGTGGGAGGCTACACCTTC. Translation gives CASSVDSNAQVGGYTF.

The sample holds a few counts of this clonotype. The chain uses TRBV7-2 and TRBJ1-5; D is ambiguous. The germline CDR1 and CDR2 sequences are SGHTA and FQGNSA. The CDR3 extends over 13 amino acids. Trimming pared 2 bases from V and 3 bases from J, leaving 5 bases between. The CDR3 DNA is TGTGCCAGCAGCTTATCTATCAATCAGCCCCAGCATTTT. It yields the protein CASSLSINQPQHF. The variable domain in full, with the rest retrieved from reference TRBV7-2 and TRBJ1-5, is GAGVSQSPSNKVTEKGKDVELRCDPISGHTALYWYRQSLGQGLEFLIYFQGNSAPDKSGLPSDRFSAERTGGSVSTLTIQRTQQEDSAVYLCASSLSINQPQHFGDGTRLSIL.